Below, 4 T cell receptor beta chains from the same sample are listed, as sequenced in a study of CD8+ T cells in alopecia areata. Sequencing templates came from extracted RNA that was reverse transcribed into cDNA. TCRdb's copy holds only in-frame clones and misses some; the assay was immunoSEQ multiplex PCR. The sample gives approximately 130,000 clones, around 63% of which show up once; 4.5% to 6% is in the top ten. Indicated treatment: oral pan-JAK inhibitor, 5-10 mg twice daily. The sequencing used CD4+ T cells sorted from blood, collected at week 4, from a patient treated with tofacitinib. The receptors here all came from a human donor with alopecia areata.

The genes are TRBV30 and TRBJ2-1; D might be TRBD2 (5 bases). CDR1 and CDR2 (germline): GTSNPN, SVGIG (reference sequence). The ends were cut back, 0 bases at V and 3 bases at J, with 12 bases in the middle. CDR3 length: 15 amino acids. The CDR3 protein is CAWSVPAAGYNEQFF. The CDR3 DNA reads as TGTGCCTGGAGTGTACCAGCGGCCGGCTACAATGAGCAGTTCTTC.

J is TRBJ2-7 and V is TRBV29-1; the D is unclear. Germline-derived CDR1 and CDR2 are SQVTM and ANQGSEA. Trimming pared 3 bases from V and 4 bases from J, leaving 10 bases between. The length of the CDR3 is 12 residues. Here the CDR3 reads CSVDLDGYEQYF. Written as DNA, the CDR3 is TGCAGCGTTGACCTCGACGGGTACGAGCAGTACTTC.

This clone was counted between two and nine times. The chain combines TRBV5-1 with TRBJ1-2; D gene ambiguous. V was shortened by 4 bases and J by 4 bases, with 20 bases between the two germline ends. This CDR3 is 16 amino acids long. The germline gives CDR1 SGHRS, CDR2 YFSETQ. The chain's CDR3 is CASSPSTLLSSYGYTF. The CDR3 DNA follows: TGCGCCAGCAGCCCGTCTACACTACTCTCGAGCTATGGCTACACCTTC.

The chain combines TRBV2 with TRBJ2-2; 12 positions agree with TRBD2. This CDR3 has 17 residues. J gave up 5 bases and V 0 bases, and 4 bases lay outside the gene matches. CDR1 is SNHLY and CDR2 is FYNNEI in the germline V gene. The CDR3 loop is CASSEAGLAGDTGELFF. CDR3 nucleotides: TGTGCCAGCAGTGAAGCGGGACTAGCGGGTGATACCGGGGAGCTGTTTTTT.